This TCR beta chain was recovered during a study of vaccination effects on CD4 cells after COVID-19. Measured with immunoSEQ multiplex PCR; TCRdb has only the in-frame clones, and not every one. The sample records some 63,000 clones, 65% to 75% being singletons. Cultured cells yielded isolated CD4+ T cells after 10 days. A positive SARS-CoV-2 PCR test fell between March and December 2020. J lost 4 bases, V lost 8 bases, and 5 bases had no gene match. Germline-derived CDR1 and CDR2 are LNHDA and SQIVND (reference sequence). The CDR3 contains 14 residues. The sample holds a few counts of this clone. Antigen: not known.

The V and J genes are TRBV19 and TRBJ2-3; 11 bases agree with TRBD1. This clonotype was sampled from a human donor who had a prior SARS-CoV-2 infection. This material consisted of CD4+ T cells from PBMCs cultured without peptide, taken before COVID-19 vaccination. CDR3 nucleotides: TGTGCCAGTCGGGACAGGGGGAGTTCAGATACGCAGTATTTT. Protein sequence: CASRDRGSSDTQYF.